The 2 T cell receptor beta chains listed next were all sequenced from one sample in a study of blood T cells in healthy people across ages. Together with a sample-barcoded 5' primer, a J-beta primer mix was included in a second PCR lasting about 6 to 11 cycles. MiXCR was run by TCRdb on the 5' RACE reads, yielding one entry per CDR3 protein. The sample has roughly 700,000 distinct CDR3 sequences, approximately 49% seen once; the top ten hold approximately 32%. Sequenced material: blood. The receptor source for this set is a woman in her sixties in good health.

The V and J genes are TRBV2 and TRBJ2-5; D may be TRBD2 (6 bases). The CDR3 has 15 residues. The germline gives CDR1 SNHLY, CDR2 FYNNEI. Trimming pared 6 bases from V and 7 bases from J, leaving 21 bases between. In DNA form, the CDR3 reads TGTGCCAGCAGCTCCGAGAACCGGGCGGGATGGACCCAGTACTTC. It specifies CASSSENRAGWTQYF.

The chain joins TRBV28 to TRBJ1-6; 7 nucleotides match TRBD1. Per germline, CDR1 MDHEN and CDR2 SYDVKM. The ends lost 4 bases at V and 11 bases at J; junction bases unmatched: 14. This CDR3 is 16 amino acids long. The CDR3 sequence is CASSYITGERAPPLHF. The DNA of the CDR3 is TGTGCCAGCAGTTACATAACAGGGGAGCGTGCTCCACCCCTCCACTTT.